This TCR beta chain was identified in a study of monozygotic twins with inflammatory bowel disease. Study-wide findings and caveats: TCRbeta diversity (inverse Simpson) was lower in IBD patients than in healthy co-twins. Variability in patient repertoires may have come partly from differing immunosuppressive treatments. Healthy twins showed more clonotype sharing with others than IBD patients, especially patients with disease activity.

CDR3 length equals 11 residues. Germline V CDR1 and CDR2: MDHEN, SYDVKM. On this clonotype itself: Its antigen is as yet unknown.

Per-sample cDNA came from eight separate reactions. From its re-call of the 5' RACE reads, TCRdb lists each CDR3 protein once, without DNA. This sample's table has more than 100,000 distinct CDR3 sequences. This TCR came from a human donor with ulcerative colitis or Crohn's disease, or a healthy co-twin of an affected twin (not recorded which). Sequencing was performed on blood. This rearrangement joins TRBV28 to TRBJ2-7. The CDR3 reads CASSPYYEQYF.